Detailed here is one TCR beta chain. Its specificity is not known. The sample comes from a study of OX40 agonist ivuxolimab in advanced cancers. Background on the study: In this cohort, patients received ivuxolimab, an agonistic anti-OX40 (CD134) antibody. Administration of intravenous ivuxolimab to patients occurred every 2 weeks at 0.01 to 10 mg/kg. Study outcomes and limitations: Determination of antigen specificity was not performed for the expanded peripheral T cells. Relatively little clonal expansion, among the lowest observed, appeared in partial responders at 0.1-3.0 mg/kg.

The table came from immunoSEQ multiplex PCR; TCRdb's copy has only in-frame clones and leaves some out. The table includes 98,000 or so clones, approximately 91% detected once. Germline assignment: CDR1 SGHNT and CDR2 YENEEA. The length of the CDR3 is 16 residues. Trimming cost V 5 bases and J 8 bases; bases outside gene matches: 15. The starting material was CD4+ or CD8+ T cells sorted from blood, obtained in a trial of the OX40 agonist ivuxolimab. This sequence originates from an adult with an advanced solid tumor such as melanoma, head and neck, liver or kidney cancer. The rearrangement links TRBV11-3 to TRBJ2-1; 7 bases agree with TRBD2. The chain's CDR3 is CASSPAGQGIPHEQFF. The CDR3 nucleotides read TGTGCCAGCAGCCCAGCGGGGCAGGGCATCCCCCATGAGCAGTTCTTC. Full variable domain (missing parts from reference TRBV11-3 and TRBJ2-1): EAGVVQSPRYKIIEKKQPVAFWCNPISGHNTLYWYLQNLGQGPELLIRYENEEAVDDSQLPKDRFSAERLKGVDSTLKIQPAELGDSAVYLCASSPAGQGIPHEQFFGPGTRLTVL.